This TCR beta chain originates from a study of T cells of healthy individuals (dated by TCRdb to 2017 to 2018). The CDR3 has 13 amino acids, counting the end cysteine and phenylalanine. Kept here is only the CDR3 DNA, which spans 39 bases and is read in frame from base 1. The germline ends are 8 bases apart after V is trimmed by 2 bases and J by 2 bases. CDR1 is given as SQVTM and CDR2 as ANQGSEA, both from the germline V gene. At least ten counts were recorded for this clonotype. Its antigen is currently not known. No base qualities exist here, and no much larger clone lies one base off it. The protocol used for the library was 5' RACE. The instrument given in TCRdb is Illumina MiSeq. In-frame beta chains were kept once TCRdb had trimmed the public reads at Q25 with fastp and called clones with MiXCR. Entries that share a CDR3 protein sequence are merged under the most common genes and DNA. This sample is represented by 50,000 to 55,000 distinct CDR3 sequences; approximately 14% of them were singletons. The ten largest clones represent about 16% of the sample.

The chain links TRBV29-1 with TRBJ2-3; there is no confident call for the D gene. The sequence came from a human donor in good health. The sequenced DNA: TGCAGCGTTGAACTCGGTAACACAGATACGCAGTATTTT. Its coded protein is CSVELGNTDTQYF.